One sample yielded the 16 T cell receptor beta chains listed below, sequenced in a study of T cell responses to AZD1222 COVID-19 vaccine. Libraries were prepared by immunoSEQ multiplex PCR; TCRdb keeps only in-frame clonotypes and omits some of them. The sample lists over 60,000 clones, around nine tenths occurring once. The input for sequencing was peripheral blood, taken 28 days after the second dose of the MenACWY control vaccine. Receptors originate from an adult who received the MenACWY meningococcal vaccine as a control.

This clone was detected once. The rearrangement links TRBV29-1 to TRBJ2-2; the D gene is possibly TRBD1 (6 bases). The CDR3 spans 13 residues. Deletions cut 6 bases from V and 7 bases from J, with 15 bases between. Germline values: CDR1 SQVTM, CDR2 ANQGSEA. CDR3 nucleotide sequence: TGCAGCGTAGGGGGACATTCTCACGGGGAGCTGTTTTTT. Encoded protein: CSVGGHSHGELFF.

The chain recombines TRBV3-1 (or the pseudogene TRBV3-2) with TRBJ1-2; 8 bases match TRBD1. V lost 1 base, J lost 4 bases, and 5 bases stayed unmatched. This CDR3 has 15 amino acids. Germline V gene sequence: CDR1 LGHDT, CDR2 YNNKEL (reference sequence). CDR3 in DNA: TGTGCCAGCAGCCAAGCCCGGACAGGGTTCTATGGCTACACCTTC. Encoded protein: CASSQARTGFYGYTF.

This chain links TRBV19 with TRBJ1-5; tentatively, D is TRBD1 (5 bases). Trimming removed 5 bases at V and 5 bases at J, with 16 bases between. CDR1 and CDR2 (germline): LNHDA, SQIVND (reference sequence). The length of the CDR3 is 15 residues. The CDR3 region is CASSFARAGDQPQHF. CDR3 DNA sequence: TGTGCCAGTAGTTTCGCCAGGGCGGGCGATCAGCCCCAGCATTTT. The full variable domain, rest sourced from reference TRBV19 and TRBJ1-5, is DGGITQSPKYLFRKEGQNVTLSCEQNLNHDAMYWYRQDPGQGLRLIYYSQIVNDFQKGDIAEGYSVSREKKESFPLTVTSAQKNPTAFYLCASSFARAGDQPQHFGDGTRLSIL.

The gene calls are TRBV5-1 and TRBJ1-1; D call uncertain. Trimming removed 0 bases at V and 6 bases at J, with 15 bases between. The CDR3 extends over 15 amino acids. CDR1 and CDR2 from the germline V gene are SGHRS and YFSETQ. CDR3 region: CASSLGARAFSEAFF. CDR3 bases: TGCGCCAGCAGCTTGGGTGCGAGGGCTTTCTCTGAAGCTTTCTTT.

The chain recombines TRBV5-1 with TRBJ1-2; D not resolved. The CDR3 is made up of 12 amino acids. V lost 5 bases and J 0 bases, leaving 5 bases between the germline ends. Germline lookup yields CDR1 SGHRS and CDR2 YFSETQ. CDR3 region: CASRPTNYGYTF. CDR3 in DNA: TGCGCCAGCAGACCGACTAACTATGGCTACACCTTC.

The chain couples TRBV7-9 to TRBJ2-3, with 11 bases that match TRBD2. CDR1 is SEHNR, CDR2 FQNEAQ, per germline (reference sequence). The J segment lost 0 bases and the V segment lost 2 bases, leaving 4 bases of the junction unmatched. The CDR3 totals 17 residues. CDR3: CASSLTSGSVSTDTQYF. The CDR3 bases are TGTGCCAGCAGCTTAACTAGCGGGAGTGTGAGCACAGATACGCAGTATTTT.

The V and J genes are TRBV27 and TRBJ1-5; TRBD1 agrees at 7 bases. The CDR3 extends over 14 amino acids. Germline-derived CDR1 and CDR2 are MNHEY and SMNVEV (reference sequence). With 3 bases clipped from V and 1 base from J, the junction kept 0 bases outside the gene matches. In nucleotides, the CDR3 is TGTGCCAGCAGTTTCAGGGGGAGCAATCAGCCCCAGCATTTT. It specifies CASSFRGSNQPQHF.

This rearrangement joins TRBV3-1 (or the pseudogene TRBV3-2) to TRBJ2-1, with 11 positions matching TRBD2. CDR3 size: 15 residues. Germline CDR1 and CDR2: LGHDT and YNNKEL (reference sequence). The V and J ends lost 4 bases and 6 bases, in that order; junction bases with no gene match: 5. The CDR3: CASSRASGRSNEQFF. In nucleotides, the CDR3 is TGTGCCAGCAGCCGAGCTAGCGGGAGGTCCAATGAGCAGTTCTTC.

This chain joins TRBV28 and TRBJ1-3; D not certain. CDR1 is MDHEN and CDR2 is SYDVKM in the germline V gene. The CDR3 length is 17 residues. V lost 2 bases to trimming and J lost 2 bases, with 16 bases between them. CDR3 coding DNA: TGTGCCAGCAGTTTAAAGTTCGGCCGCTGGGCTGGAAACACCATATATTTT. Protein sequence: CASSLKFGRWAGNTIYF. Looking up the rest from reference TRBV28 and TRBJ1-3 gives the full variable domain: DVKVTQSSRYLVKRTGEKVFLECVQDMDHENMFWYRQDPGLGLRLIYFSYDVKMKEKGDIPEGYSVSREKKERFSLILESASTNQTSMYLCASSLKFGRWAGNTIYFGEGSWLTVV.

The V gene is TRBV7-2, the J gene TRBJ2-3; D is perhaps TRBD2 (6 bases). V dropped 2 bases and J dropped 0 bases, with 12 bases sitting between them. The germline CDR1 and CDR2 sequences are SGHTA and FQGNSA. The CDR3 length is 16 residues. The CDR3 DNA reads as TGTGCCAGCAGCTTAACCCGGGACTCCAGCACAGATACGCAGTATTTT. Residues: CASSLTRDSSTDTQYF. Together with reference TRBV7-2 and TRBJ2-3, the CDR3 gives the full variable domain: GAGVSQSPSNKVTEKGKDVELRCDPISGHTALYWYRQSLGQGLEFLIYFQGNSAPDKSGLPSDRFSAERTGGSVSTLTIQRTQQEDSAVYLCASSLTRDSSTDTQYFGPGTRLTVL.

This clone is a singleton in its sample. The chain is built from TRBV4-3 and TRBJ2-7, with 9 positions matching TRBD2. This CDR3 is built from 16 residues. V gave up 6 bases and J gave up 6 bases; unmatched junction bases: 15. The germline gives CDR1 LGHNA, CDR2 YSLEER. CDR3 bases: TGCGCCAGCAGTAGGGTTAGCGGGAGTAGAGAAGGCGAGCAGTACTTC. Its protein is CASSRVSGSREGEQYF.

The chain combines TRBV4-3 with TRBJ2-7; D is possibly TRBD2 (6 bases). The CDR3 runs 16 residues. The germline gives CDR1 LGHNA, CDR2 YSLEER. The germline V and J ends were trimmed by 0 bases and 3 bases, with 15 bases remaining between them. In DNA form, the CDR3 reads TGCGCCAGCAGCCAAGATTGGGGGGAGGATGTCTACGAGCAGTACTTC. This sequence encodes CASSQDWGEDVYEQYF.

This chain links TRBV4-1 with TRBJ1-5; D gene uncertain. Trimming cost V 0 bases and J 4 bases, with 13 bases left between them. This CDR3 has 16 amino acids. Germline V gives CDR1 MGHRA, CDR2 YSYEKL. CDR3 region: CASSQEGWRQNQPQHF. The DNA for the CDR3 is TGCGCCAGCAGCCAAGAAGGATGGCGGCAAAATCAGCCCCAGCATTTT.

The chain is built from TRBV3-1 (or the pseudogene TRBV3-2) and TRBJ1-2; D uncertain. The length of the CDR3 is 13 residues. CDR1 and CDR2 (germline): LGHDT, YNNKEL (reference sequence). V was trimmed by 2 bases and J by 5 bases, leaving 9 bases between them. As DNA, the CDR3 is TGTGCCAGCAGCCAATCGGCTCCATATGGCTACACCTTC. Translating it yields CASSQSAPYGYTF.

As DNA, the CDR3 is TGTGCCAGTAGTAGCCTAGCGGGGGGGCTTCCAGATACGCAGTATTTT. Amino acid sequence: CASSSLAGGLPDTQYF. This chain links TRBV19 with TRBJ2-3; 12 bases align to TRBD2. The CDR3 spans 16 residues. From germline, CDR1 is LNHDA and CDR2 SQIVND (reference sequence). With 4 bases clipped from V and 4 bases from J, the junction kept 6 bases outside the gene matches.

The chain combines TRBV7-9 with TRBJ1-1; possibly TRBD1 for D (6 bases). Germline CDR1 reads SEHNR; CDR2 reads FQNEAQ (reference sequence). V was trimmed by 7 bases and J by 5 bases, leaving 20 bases between them. The CDR3 sequence is 15 residues long. Here the CDR3 reads CASTQSMGTGTEAFF. CDR3 nucleotides: TGTGCCAGCACCCAGTCAATGGGCACAGGGACTGAAGCTTTCTTT.